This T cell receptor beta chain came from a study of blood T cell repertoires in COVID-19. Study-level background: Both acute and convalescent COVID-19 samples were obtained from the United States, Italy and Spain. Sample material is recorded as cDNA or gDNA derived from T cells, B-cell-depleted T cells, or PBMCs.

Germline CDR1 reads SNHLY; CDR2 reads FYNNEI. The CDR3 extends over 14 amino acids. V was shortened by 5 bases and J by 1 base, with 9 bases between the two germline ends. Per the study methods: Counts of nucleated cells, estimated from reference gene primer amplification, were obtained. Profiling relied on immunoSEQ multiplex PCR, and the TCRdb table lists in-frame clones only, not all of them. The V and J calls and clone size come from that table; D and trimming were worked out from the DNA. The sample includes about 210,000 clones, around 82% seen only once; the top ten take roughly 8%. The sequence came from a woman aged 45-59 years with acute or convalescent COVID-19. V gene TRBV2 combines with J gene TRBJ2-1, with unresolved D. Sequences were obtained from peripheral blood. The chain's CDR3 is CASSISPSYNEQFF. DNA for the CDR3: TGTGCCAGCAGTATTAGCCCGTCCTACAATGAGCAGTTCTTC.